These 25 T cell receptor beta chains were all obtained from the same sample, sequenced in a study of CD8 T cells in ankylosing spondylitis (TCRdb year 2017). Preparation of the library involved 5' RACE. Instrument on record: Illumina HiSeq 2500. TCRdb ran its own pipeline on the public reads, namely fastp trimming at Q25 and MiXCR clone calling, and kept in-frame beta chains. Each CDR3 protein appears once, grouped with its most common genes and DNA. The sample table records about 210,000 distinct CDR3 sequences; roughly 8% of these occur just once. The ten top clones hold around 4.4% of the sample. The source material was blood, either unsorted or a sorted T cell fraction (not recorded which). Receptors were obtained from a female donor with ankylosing spondylitis or in good health (not recorded which).

This chain connects TRBV12-5 to TRBJ2-1, with unresolved D. The germline CDR1 and CDR2 sequences are LGHNT and FRNRAP. The CDR3 spans 15 residues. Trimming shortened V by 0 bases and J by 8 bases, and 14 bases separated the two germline ends. The CDR3 loop reads CASGLVTLGGDEQFF. The CDR3 region has the DNA TGTGCTAGTGGTTTGGTCACGCTGGGCGGCGATGAGCAGTTCTTC.

This clonotype has a count of ten or more. The chain combines TRBV5-1 with TRBJ2-3; 9 bases agree with TRBD2. The V gene end was trimmed by 2 bases and the J gene end by 6 bases; junction bases not matched to a gene: 16. The CDR3 is 18 residues long. The germline V gene has CDR1 SGHRS and CDR2 YFSETQ. The CDR3 loop reads CASSFFPSTSGVEDTQYF. CDR3 nucleotides: TGCGCCAGCAGCTTTTTCCCCTCGACTAGCGGAGTGGAGGATACGCAGTATTTT.

This clonotype was seen many times. The chain recombines TRBV19 with TRBJ1-1; TRBD1 is a possible D gene (5 bases). Trimming took off 8 bases at V and 1 base at J, with 17 bases between the two ends. Per the germline V gene, CDR1 is LNHDA and CDR2 is SQIVND (reference sequence). The CDR3 spans 15 residues. CDR3 loop: CASRPRRGGNTEAFF. CDR3 bases: TGTGCCAGTCGACCACGGAGGGGAGGGAACACTGAAGCTTTCTTT.

The sample holds many counts of this clonotype. The chain employs TRBV29-1 and TRBJ1-2, with unresolved D. Germline V gene data show CDR1 as SQVTM and CDR2 as ANQGSEA. The CDR3 has 11 amino acids. The V end lost 7 bases, the J end lost 4 bases, and 10 bases lay between the germline ends. CDR3 amino acids: CSGESGYGYTF. The CDR3 nucleotides are TGCAGCGGGGAGAGCGGCTATGGCTACACCTTC.

There are many counts of this clonotype. The chain has TRBV30 and TRBJ2-1; no reliable D call. The germline V gene encodes CDR1 GTSNPN and CDR2 SVGIG (reference sequence). There are 10 residues in the CDR3. V was cut by 8 bases and J by 8 bases, with 10 bases left in between. CDR3 sequence reads: CATATHEQFF. In nucleotides, the CDR3 is TGTGCCACCGCTACGCATGAGCAGTTCTTC.

The rearrangement uses TRBV5-1 and TRBJ2-1, with 9 bases that match TRBD2. J lost 12 bases, V lost 0 bases, and 13 bases had no gene match. The CDR3 runs to 16 residues. Per germline, CDR1 SGHRS and CDR2 YFSETQ. The CDR3: CASSLVVSAGGYAQFF. Written as DNA, the CDR3 is TGCGCCAGCAGCTTGGTGGTCTCAGCGGGAGGTTATGCGCAGTTCTTC.

V usage is TRBV5-6 and J usage is TRBJ2-7, with 9 bases lining up with TRBD1. Trimming took 3 bases from V and 4 from J; bases not matched to a gene: 14. Germline V gene lookup returns CDR1 SGHDT and CDR2 YYEEEE. This CDR3 contains 17 residues. CDR3 nucleotide sequence: TGTGCCAGCAGCTACAGGGGGCCGGGGCGGGATGTGTACGAGCAGTACTTC. This translates into CASSYRGPGRDVYEQYF.

V and J are TRBV10-1 and TRBJ2-1; 8 nucleotides line up with TRBD2. The V segment lost 4 bases and the J segment 14 bases; nucleotides outside the gene matches: 10. The CDR3 has 13 residues. The germline gives CDR1 WNHNN, CDR2 SYGVQD (reference sequence). CDR3 bases: TGCGCCAGCAGTGCTCGGGAGGGCTCCGAGGAGTTCTTC. Its translation is CASSAREGSEEFF.

The chain couples TRBV19 to TRBJ2-1, with 7 bases lining up with TRBD2. CDR1 and CDR2 from the germline V gene are LNHDA and SQIVND (reference sequence). The V and J ends lost 5 bases and 0 bases, in that order; junction bases with no gene match: 10. The CDR3 length is 17 residues. CDR3: CASSSGLGSVSYNEQFF. As DNA, the CDR3 is TGTGCCAGTAGTTCCGGACTAGGTAGCGTCTCCTACAATGAGCAGTTCTTC. Looking up the rest from reference TRBV19 and TRBJ2-1 gives the full variable domain: DGGITQSPKYLFRKEGQNVTLSCEQNLNHDAMYWYRQDPGQGLRLIYYSQIVNDFQKGDIAEGYSVSREKKESFPLTVTSAQKNPTAFYLCASSSGLGSVSYNEQFFGPGTRLTVL.

This clonotype came up many times. This chain connects TRBV7-2 to TRBJ2-4, with 7 bases lining up with TRBD2. This CDR3 spans 18 amino acids. Germline CDR1 is SGHTA and CDR2 is FQGNSA. J gave up 0 bases and V 5 bases, and 13 bases lay outside the gene matches. This CDR3 is CASSPAGTTPLAKNIQYF. DNA for the CDR3: TGTGCCAGCAGCCCCGCTGGGACTACACCCTTAGCCAAAAACATTCAGTACTTC.

This clonotype was counted only a few times. The chain joins TRBV7-9 to TRBJ1-5; a possible D gene is TRBD1 (6 bases). This CDR3 spans 16 amino acids. From germline, CDR1 is SEHNR and CDR2 FQNEAQ (reference sequence). Trimming removed 3 bases at V and 2 bases at J, with 14 bases between. CDR3 residues: CASSLGGGGGNQPQHF. CDR3 coding DNA: TGTGCCAGCAGCTTGGGGGGCGGTGGTGGCAATCAGCCCCAGCATTTT.

This clonotype was seen repeatedly, ten times or more. The rearrangement uses TRBV7-2 and TRBJ2-3; D not resolved. The CDR3 covers 15 residues. The V and J ends lost 5 bases and 0 bases respectively, with 12 bases between them. Germline V gene sequence: CDR1 SGHTA, CDR2 FQGNSA. The CDR3 protein is CASSPQASSTDTQYF. The DNA of the CDR3 is TGTGCCAGCAGCCCTCAAGCGTCAAGCACAGATACGCAGTATTTT.

This clonotype was seen many times. The J gene is TRBJ2-3, the V gene TRBV20-1; 8 nucleotides align to TRBD2. The CDR3 length is 14 residues. Germline CDR1 DFQATT, CDR2 SNEGSKA (reference sequence). V trimming: 6 bases; J trimming: 0 bases; junction bases outside the gene matches: 5. In DNA form, the CDR3 reads TGCAGTGCCCGAGCTAGCGGGAGCACAGATACGCAGTATTTT. It encodes CSARASGSTDTQYF.

This clonotype was observed many times. As DNA, the CDR3 is TGCGCCAGCAGCTTGACGGGACTACAAGAGACCCAGTACTTC. Its protein is CASSLTGLQETQYF. This chain uses TRBV5-1 with TRBJ2-5; 7 bases line up with TRBD2. CDR3 length: 14 amino acids. Looked up from germline, CDR1 is SGHRS and CDR2 is YFSETQ. Losses at the gene ends were 1 base for V and 2 bases for J; bases not matched to a gene: 2.

This clonotype has a handful of counts. The rearrangement links TRBV11-2 to TRBJ1-1; D remains unclear. Looked up from germline, CDR1 is SGHAT and CDR2 is FQNNGV. This CDR3 is built from 12 residues. Trimming took off 6 bases at V and 2 bases at J, with 7 bases between the two ends. The CDR3 coding sequence is TGTGCCAGCAGGTTATTTAACACTGAAGCTTTCTTT. Protein sequence: CASRLFNTEAFF.

The sample holds many counts of this clonotype. The V gene is TRBV6-1, the J gene TRBJ1-2; 8 bases are shared with TRBD1. The V gene end was trimmed by 6 bases and the J gene end by 8 bases; junction bases not matched to a gene: 8. Looked up from germline, CDR1 is MNHNS and CDR2 is SASEGT. This CDR3 is 13 amino acids long. CDR3 sequence reads: CASSERTGNGYTF. The CDR3 nucleotides are TGTGCCAGCAGCGAGAGGACAGGGAACGGCTACACCTTC.

This clonotype was counted at least ten times. The chain combines TRBV12-3 or TRBV12-4 with TRBJ2-1; possibly TRBD1 for D (5 bases). V shed 1 base and J shed 6 bases, with 7 bases lying between them. The CDR3 has 13 amino acids. CDR3 loop: CASSLDRPNEQFF. The CDR3 coding sequence is TGTGCCAGCAGTTTAGACAGGCCCAATGAGCAGTTCTTC.

This clonotype was counted at least ten times. The V call is TRBV7-9, the J call TRBJ2-7, with 7 bases fitting TRBD1. The CDR3 is 14 amino acids. V was clipped by 2 bases and J by 4 bases; unmatched bases: 5. Looked up from germline, CDR1 is SEHNR and CDR2 is FQNEAQ (reference sequence). The CDR3 bases are TGTGCCAGCAGCTTAAGCACCAGGGGGTACGAGCAGTACTTC. It translates to CASSLSTRGYEQYF.

This clonotype was seen ten or more times. V and J are TRBV13 and TRBJ2-1; TRBD2 aligns across 8 bases. Trimming removed 3 bases from V and 6 bases from J; junction bases left unmatched: 4. Germline V gene lookup returns CDR1 PRHDT and CDR2 FYEKMQ (reference sequence). The CDR3 has 14 amino acids. CDR3 protein: CASSFDGRANEQFF. The CDR3 region has the DNA TGTGCCAGCAGCTTTGACGGGAGGGCCAATGAGCAGTTCTTC.

This clonotype came up many times. V and J are TRBV7-2 and TRBJ2-7; D is perhaps TRBD2 (5 bases). Germline V gene sequence: CDR1 SGHTA, CDR2 FQGNSA. Between the trimmed V and J ends, which lost 3 bases and 4 bases, there was a span of 13 bases. CDR3 length: 14 residues. The CDR3 here is CASSFGLQTYEQYF. In DNA form, the CDR3 reads TGTGCCAGCAGCTTCGGACTCCAGACTTACGAGCAGTACTTC.

Details on this clonotype: A much more abundant neighbour one base away suggests this may be a read error. The chain has TRBV9 and TRBJ2-3; D is ambiguous. The CDR3 runs 12 residues. Germline CDR1 and CDR2: SGDLS and YYNGEE. The CDR3: CAGSAHTDTQYF. The CDR3 DNA follows: TGTGCCGGCAGCGCCCACACAGATACGCAGTATTTT.

This clonotype was detected many times. The rearrangement links TRBV29-1 to TRBJ1-2; possibly TRBD1 for D (5 bases). V lost 7 bases and J lost 4, with 16 bases in between. CDR1 is SQVTM and CDR2 is ANQGSEA in the germline V gene. The CDR3 sequence is 13 residues long. In DNA form, the CDR3 reads TGCAGCGCCTCCGGGGGAACTTTCTATGGCTACACCTTC. It is translated as CSASGGTFYGYTF.

This clonotype was seen many times. This chain joins TRBV5-6 and TRBJ2-7, with D hard to call. Germline-derived CDR1 and CDR2 are SGHDT and YYEEEE. V lost 5 bases and J lost 5, with 17 bases in between. The CDR3 has 14 residues. CDR3 coding DNA: TGTGCCAGCAGAGTAGGACCCGACGAGGACGAGCAGTACTTC. The encoded protein is CASRVGPDEDEQYF.

This clonotype was seen at least ten times. The chain recombines TRBV7-2 with TRBJ2-1, with TRBD2 matching over 8 bases. V lost 2 bases to trimming and J lost 1 base; unmatched junction nucleotides: 4. The germline gives CDR1 SGHTA, CDR2 FQGNSA. This CDR3 has 16 residues. CDR3: CASSLSGSGSYNEQFF. CDR3 coding DNA: TGTGCCAGCAGCTTAAGCGGGAGTGGTTCCTACAATGAGCAGTTCTTC.

This clonotype was counted ten times or more. This chain joins TRBV7-9 and TRBJ2-7, with 8 bases matching TRBD1. Germline CDR1 SEHNR, CDR2 FQNEAQ (reference sequence). The CDR3 covers 14 residues. Germline trimming cut 3 bases from V and 4 bases from J; bases unmatched to any gene: 5. The CDR3 coding sequence is TGTGCCAGCAGCTTTCCGGGACAGGAGTACGAGCAGTACTTC. Translation gives CASSFPGQEYEQYF.